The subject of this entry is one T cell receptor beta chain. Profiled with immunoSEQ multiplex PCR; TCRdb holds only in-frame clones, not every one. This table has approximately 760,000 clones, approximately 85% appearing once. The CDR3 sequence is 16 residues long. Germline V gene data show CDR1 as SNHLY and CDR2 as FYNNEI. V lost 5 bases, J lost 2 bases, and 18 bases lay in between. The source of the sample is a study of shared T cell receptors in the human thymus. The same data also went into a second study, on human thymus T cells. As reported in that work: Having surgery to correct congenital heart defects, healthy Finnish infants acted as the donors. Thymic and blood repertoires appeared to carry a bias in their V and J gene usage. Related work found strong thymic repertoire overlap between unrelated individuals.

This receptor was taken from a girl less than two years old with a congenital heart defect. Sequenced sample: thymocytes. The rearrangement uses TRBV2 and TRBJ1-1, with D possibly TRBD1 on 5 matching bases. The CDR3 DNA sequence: TGTGCCAGCAGTCGTAGGGGAGGTAGTTGTAACACTGAAGCTTTCTTT. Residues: CASSRRGGSCNTEAFF. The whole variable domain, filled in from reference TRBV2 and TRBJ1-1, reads EPEVTQTPSHQVTQMGQEVILRCVPISNHLYFYWYRQILGQKVEFLVSFYNNEISEKSEIFDDQFSVERPDGSNFTLKIRSTKLEDSAMYFCASSRRGGSCNTEAFFGQGTRLTVV.